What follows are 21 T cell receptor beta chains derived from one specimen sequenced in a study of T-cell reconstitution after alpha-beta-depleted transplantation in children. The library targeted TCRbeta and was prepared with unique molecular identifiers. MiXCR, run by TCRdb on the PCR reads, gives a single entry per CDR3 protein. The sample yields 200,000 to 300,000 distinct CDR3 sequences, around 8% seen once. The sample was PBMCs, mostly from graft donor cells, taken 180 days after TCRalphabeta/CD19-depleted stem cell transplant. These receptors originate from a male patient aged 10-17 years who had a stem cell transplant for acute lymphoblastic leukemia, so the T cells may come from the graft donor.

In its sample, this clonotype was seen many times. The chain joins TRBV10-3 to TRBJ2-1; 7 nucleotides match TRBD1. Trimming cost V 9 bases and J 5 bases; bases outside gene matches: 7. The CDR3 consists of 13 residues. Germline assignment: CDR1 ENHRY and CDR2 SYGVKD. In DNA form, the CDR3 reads TGTGCCATAACCGGGACAGCAAACAATGAGCAGTTCTTC. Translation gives CAITGTANNEQFF.

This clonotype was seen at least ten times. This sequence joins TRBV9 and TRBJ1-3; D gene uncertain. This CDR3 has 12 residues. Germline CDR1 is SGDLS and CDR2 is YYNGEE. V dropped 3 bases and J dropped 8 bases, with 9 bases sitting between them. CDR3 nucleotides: TGTGCCAGCAGCGGCAGTAGGGACACCATATATTTT. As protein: CASSGSRDTIYF.

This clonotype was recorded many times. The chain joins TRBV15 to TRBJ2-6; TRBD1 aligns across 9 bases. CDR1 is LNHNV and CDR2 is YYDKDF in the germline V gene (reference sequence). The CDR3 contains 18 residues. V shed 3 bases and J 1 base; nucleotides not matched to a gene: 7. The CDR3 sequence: CATSSFTGGASGANVLTF. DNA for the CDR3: TGTGCCACCAGCAGTTTTACAGGGGGCGCTTCTGGGGCCAACGTCCTGACTTTC.

CDR3 nucleotide sequence: TGTGCCAGCAGCCTCCACGGGGCTAATGAGCAGTTCTTC. Translating it yields CASSLHGANEQFF. The chain links TRBV28 to TRBJ2-1; D possibly uses TRBD1 or TRBD2 (5 bases each). The CDR3 runs to 13 residues. Germline CDR1 MDHEN, CDR2 SYDVKM. The V gene lost 6 bases and the J gene lost 7 bases, with 13 bases spanning the gap.

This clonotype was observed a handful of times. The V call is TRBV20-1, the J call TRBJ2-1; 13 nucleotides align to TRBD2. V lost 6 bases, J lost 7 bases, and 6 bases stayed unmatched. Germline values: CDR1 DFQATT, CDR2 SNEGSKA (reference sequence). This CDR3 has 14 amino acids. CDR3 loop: CSALLAGGQNEQFF. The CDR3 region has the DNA TGCAGTGCCTTACTAGCGGGAGGGCAAAATGAGCAGTTCTTC.

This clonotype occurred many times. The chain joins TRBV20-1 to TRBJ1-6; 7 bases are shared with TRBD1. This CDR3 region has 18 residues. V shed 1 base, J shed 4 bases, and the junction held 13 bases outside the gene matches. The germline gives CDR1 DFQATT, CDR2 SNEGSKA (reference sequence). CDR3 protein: CSARGILNPGQYNSPLHF. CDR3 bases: TGCAGTGCTAGAGGTATTCTCAACCCGGGACAGTATAATTCACCCCTCCACTTT.

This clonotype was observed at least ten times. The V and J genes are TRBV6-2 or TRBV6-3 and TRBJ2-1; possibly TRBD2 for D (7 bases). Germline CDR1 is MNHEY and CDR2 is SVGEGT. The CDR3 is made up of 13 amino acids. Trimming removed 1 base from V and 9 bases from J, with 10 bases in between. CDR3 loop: CASSYFGGAEQFF. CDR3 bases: TGTGCCAGCAGTTACTTTGGGGGGGCTGAGCAGTTCTTC.

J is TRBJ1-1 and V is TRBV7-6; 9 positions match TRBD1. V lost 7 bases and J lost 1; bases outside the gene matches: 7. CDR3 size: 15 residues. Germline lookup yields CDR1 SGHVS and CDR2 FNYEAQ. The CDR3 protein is CASIDTGGANTEAFF. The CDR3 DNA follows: TGTGCCAGCATCGACACAGGGGGCGCGAACACTGAAGCTTTCTTT.

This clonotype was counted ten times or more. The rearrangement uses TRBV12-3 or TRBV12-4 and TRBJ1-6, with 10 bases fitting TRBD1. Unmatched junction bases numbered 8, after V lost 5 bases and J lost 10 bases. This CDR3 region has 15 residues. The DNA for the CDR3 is TGTGCCAGCAGTCTCAGACAGGGGGCTGGGTCACCCCTCCACTTT. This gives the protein CASSLRQGAGSPLHF.

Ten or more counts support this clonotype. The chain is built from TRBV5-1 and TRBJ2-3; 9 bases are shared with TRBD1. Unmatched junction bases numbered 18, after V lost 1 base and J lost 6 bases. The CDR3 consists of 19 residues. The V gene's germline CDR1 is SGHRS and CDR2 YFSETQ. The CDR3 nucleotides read TGCGCCAGCAGCTTGATCGGGACAGGGAGCCACCCTTCTCAGGATACGCAGTATTTT. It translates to CASSLIGTGSHPSQDTQYF. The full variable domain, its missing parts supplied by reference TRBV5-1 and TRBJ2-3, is KAGVTQTPRYLIKTRGQQVTLSCSPISGHRSVSWYQQTPGQGLQFLFEYFSETQRNKGNFPGRFSGRQFSNSRSEMNVSTLELGDSALYLCASSLIGTGSHPSQDTQYFGPGTRLTVL.

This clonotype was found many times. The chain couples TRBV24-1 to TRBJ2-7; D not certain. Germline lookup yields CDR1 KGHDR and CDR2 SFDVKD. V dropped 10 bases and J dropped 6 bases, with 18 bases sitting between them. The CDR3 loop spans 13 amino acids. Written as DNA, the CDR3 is TGTGCCACACACCCTGGGTGGTTTTTCGAGCAGTACTTC. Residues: CATHPGWFFEQYF.

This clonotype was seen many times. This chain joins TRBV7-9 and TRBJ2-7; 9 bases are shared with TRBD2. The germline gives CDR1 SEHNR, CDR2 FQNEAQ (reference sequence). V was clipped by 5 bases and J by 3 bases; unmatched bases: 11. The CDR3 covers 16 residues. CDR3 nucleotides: TGTGCCAGCAGCCCCCTTCTTAGCGGGGGTAACTACGAGCAGTACTTC. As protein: CASSPLLSGGNYEQYF. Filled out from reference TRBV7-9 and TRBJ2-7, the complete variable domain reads DTGVSQNPRHKITKRGQNVTFRCDPISEHNRLYWYRQTLGQGPEFLTYFQNEAQLEKSRLLSDRFSAERPKGSFSTLEIQRTEQGDSAMYLCASSPLLSGGNYEQYFGPGTRLTVT.

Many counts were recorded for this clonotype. CDR3 loop: CASSLVGSPDTQYF. Written as DNA, the CDR3 is TGTGCCAGCAGCTTAGTGGGCAGTCCAGATACGCAGTATTTT. The V call is TRBV11-2, the J call TRBJ2-3; no clear D gene. The CDR3 runs to 14 residues. V lost 1 base to trimming and J lost 4 bases, with 9 bases between them. Germline V lookup: CDR1 SGHAT, CDR2 FQNNGV. The full variable domain, in which reference TRBV11-2 and TRBJ2-3 provide the parts outside the CDR3, is EAGVAQSPRYKIIEKRQSVAFWCNPISGHATLYWYQQILGQGPKLLIQFQNNGVVDDSQLPKDRFSAERLKGVDSTLKIQPAKLEDSAVYLCASSLVGSPDTQYFGPGTRLTVL.

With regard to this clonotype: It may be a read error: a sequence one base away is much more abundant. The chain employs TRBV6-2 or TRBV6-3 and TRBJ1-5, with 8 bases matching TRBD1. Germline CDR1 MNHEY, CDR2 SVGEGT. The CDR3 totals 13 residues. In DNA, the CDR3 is TGTGCCAGCAGGAACAGGGGGTTTCAGCCCCAGCCTTTT. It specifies CASRNRGFQPQPF.

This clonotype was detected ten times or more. Here the CDR3 reads CASSDTNTGELFF. In DNA, the CDR3 is TGTGCCAGCAGTGACACAAACACCGGGGAGCTGTTTTTT. This rearrangement joins TRBV2 to TRBJ2-2; D is unresolved. Germline assignment: CDR1 SNHLY and CDR2 FYNNEI. The CDR3 loop spans 13 amino acids. Trimming pared 3 bases from V and 2 bases from J, leaving 4 bases between.

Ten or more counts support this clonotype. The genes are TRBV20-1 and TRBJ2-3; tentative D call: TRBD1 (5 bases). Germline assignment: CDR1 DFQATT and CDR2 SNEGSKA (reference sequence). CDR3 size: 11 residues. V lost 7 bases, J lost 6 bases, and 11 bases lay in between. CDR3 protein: CSVPDTDTQYF. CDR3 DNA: TGCAGTGTGCCGGACACGGATACGCAGTATTTT.

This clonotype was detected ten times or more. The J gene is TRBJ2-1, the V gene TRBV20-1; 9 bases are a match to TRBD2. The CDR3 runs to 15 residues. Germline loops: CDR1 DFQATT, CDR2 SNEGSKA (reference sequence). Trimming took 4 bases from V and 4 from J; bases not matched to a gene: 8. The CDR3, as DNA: TGCAGTGCTATGCTCGAGCGGGGGGTTTACAATGAGCAGTTCTTC. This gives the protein CSAMLERGVYNEQFF.

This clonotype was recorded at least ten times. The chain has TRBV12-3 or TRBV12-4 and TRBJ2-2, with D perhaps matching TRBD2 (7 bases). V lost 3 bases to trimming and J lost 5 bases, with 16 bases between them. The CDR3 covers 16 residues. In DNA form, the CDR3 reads TGTGCCAGCAGTTTTGCTGGGGGGGCGTGGACCGGGGAGCTGTTTTTT. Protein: CASSFAGGAWTGELFF.

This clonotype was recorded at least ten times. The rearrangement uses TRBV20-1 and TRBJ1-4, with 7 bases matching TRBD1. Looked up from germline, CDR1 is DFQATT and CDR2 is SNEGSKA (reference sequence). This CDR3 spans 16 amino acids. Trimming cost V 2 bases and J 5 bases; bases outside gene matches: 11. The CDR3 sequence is CSARRGLQGGNEKLFF. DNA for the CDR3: TGCAGTGCTAGAAGGGGACTCCAGGGGGGGAATGAAAAACTGTTTTTT.

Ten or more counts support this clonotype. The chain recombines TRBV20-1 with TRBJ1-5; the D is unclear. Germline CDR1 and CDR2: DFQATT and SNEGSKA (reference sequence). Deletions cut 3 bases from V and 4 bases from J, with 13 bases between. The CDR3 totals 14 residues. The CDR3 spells CSASGGGRNQPQHF. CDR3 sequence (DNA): TGCAGTGCTAGTGGCGGTGGCAGAAATCAGCCCCAGCATTTT.

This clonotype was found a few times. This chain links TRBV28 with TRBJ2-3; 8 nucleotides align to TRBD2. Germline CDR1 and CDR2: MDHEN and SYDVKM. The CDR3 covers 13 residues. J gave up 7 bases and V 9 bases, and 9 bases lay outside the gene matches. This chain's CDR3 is CARLRREGNTQYF. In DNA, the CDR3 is TGTGCCAGATTAAGACGGGAGGGAAATACGCAGTATTTT.